A single sample gave rise to the 25 T cell receptor beta chains below, sequenced in a study of blood T cell repertoires in COVID-19. Generated by immunoSEQ multiplex PCR, the TCRdb table keeps only in-frame clones and is missing some. The repertoire includes some 150,000 clones, 80% to 90% of them detected once, and 8% sits in the top ten. Sequenced material: peripheral blood. Receptor source: an older woman with COVID-19, enrolled during active disease.

The chain is built from TRBV30 and TRBJ2-1, with 7 bases that match TRBD1. This CDR3 has 15 residues. J lost 10 bases, V lost 1 base, and 13 bases had no gene match. Germline V gene sequence: CDR1 GTSNPN, CDR2 SVGIG (reference sequence). CDR3 residues: CAWSGGRGRLREQFF. CDR3 bases: TGTGCCTGGAGTGGAGGCAGGGGGAGATTGAGGGAGCAGTTCTTC.

This chain links TRBV9 with TRBJ1-2; TRBD1 is a possible D gene (6 bases). The V gene lost 4 bases and the J gene lost 8 bases, with 21 bases spanning the gap. The germline gives CDR1 SGDLS, CDR2 YYNGEE. The CDR3 is 15 amino acids. The chain's CDR3 is CASSPTTGERKGYTF. The CDR3 DNA reads TGTGCCAGCAGCCCTACGACAGGAGAGAGAAAAGGCTACACCTTC.

The chain recombines TRBV10-3 with TRBJ1-3; tentative D call: TRBD1 (6 bases). The CDR3 is 14 amino acids. CDR1 is ENHRY and CDR2 is SYGVKD in the germline V gene. V lost 5 bases and J lost 0, with 8 bases in between. DNA for the CDR3: TGTGCCATCAGTACAGGGAGCTCTGGAAACACCATATATTTT. Translation: CAISTGSSGNTIYF.

This sequence joins TRBV15 and TRBJ2-1; TRBD1 is a possible D gene (5 bases). The length of the CDR3 is 16 residues. Germline CDR1 is LNHNV and CDR2 is YYDKDF (reference sequence). The V and J ends lost 0 bases and 0 bases respectively, with 9 bases between them. CDR3 bases: TGTGCCACCAGCAGAGATGCAGGGCCCTCCTACAATGAGCAGTTCTTC. This encodes CATSRDAGPSYNEQFF.

V usage is TRBV7-8 and J usage is TRBJ2-2, with 8 nucleotides matching TRBD2. The CDR3 runs to 16 residues. J lost 0 bases, V lost 5 bases, and 5 bases had no gene match. Per germline, CDR1 SGHVS and CDR2 FQNEAQ. The CDR3 spells CASSPSSGANTGELFF. As DNA, the CDR3 is TGTGCCAGCAGCCCTAGTAGCGGGGCGAACACCGGGGAGCTGTTTTTT.

The genes are TRBV9 and TRBJ2-1, with 8 bases lining up with TRBD1. V dropped 0 bases and J dropped 1; count of bases not matched to a gene: 3. This CDR3 contains 16 residues. Germline-derived CDR1 and CDR2 are SGDLS and YYNGEE. CDR3 sequence reads: CASSVGGTGSYNEQFF. CDR3 DNA sequence: TGTGCCAGCAGCGTAGGAGGGACAGGATCCTACAATGAGCAGTTCTTC.

A single count supports this clone. The rearrangement joins TRBV27 to TRBJ1-4; 8 bases fit TRBD1. The CDR3 spans 15 residues. Germline CDR1 and CDR2: MNHEY and SMNVEV (reference sequence). V lost 6 bases to trimming and J lost 2 bases; unmatched junction nucleotides: 5. The CDR3, as DNA: TGTGCCAGCAGGACTACAGGGGGGACTAATGAAAAACTGTTTTTT. As protein: CASRTTGGTNEKLFF. The full variable domain, its missing parts supplied by reference TRBV27 and TRBJ1-4, is EAQVTQNPRYLITVTGKKLTVTCSQNMNHEYMSWYRQDPGLGLRQIYYSMNVEVTDKGDVPEGYKVSRKEKRNFPLILESPSPNQTSLYFCASRTTGGTNEKLFFGSGTQLSVL.

This clone has only a few counts. V usage is TRBV11-2 and J usage is TRBJ1-1; weak D call: TRBD1 (5 bases). The CDR3 has 14 residues. Germline assignment: CDR1 SGHAT and CDR2 FQNNGV. V was clipped by 7 bases and J by 2 bases, with 14 bases between them. The CDR3 DNA follows: TGTGCCAGCACCCTCCGGGACTACAACACTGAAGCTTTCTTT. Protein: CASTLRDYNTEAFF.

This clone was found once. The chain joins TRBV5-4 to TRBJ1-2; D perhaps matches TRBD1 (6 bases). Germline V gives CDR1 SGHNT, CDR2 YYREEE (reference sequence). Trimming left V 0 bases short and J 5 bases short, with 14 bases between. This CDR3 contains 15 residues. In DNA, the CDR3 is TGTGCCAGCAGCTTGGCCGCGGCAGGGGAGTATGGCTACACCTTC. Translating gives CASSLAAAGEYGYTF.

This sequence joins TRBV11-2 and TRBJ1-5; D is possibly TRBD1 (6 bases). V lost 3 bases and J 5 bases, leaving 11 bases between the germline ends. The CDR3 covers 14 residues. CDR1 SGHAT and CDR2 FQNNGV come from the germline V gene. CDR3 region: CASSFTGSYQPQHF. CDR3 coding DNA: TGTGCCAGCAGCTTTACAGGGTCTTATCAGCCCCAGCATTTT.

The gene calls are TRBV18 and TRBJ2-5, with 9 bases aligning to TRBD2. The CDR3 totals 15 residues. Trimming cost V 1 base and J 0 bases; bases outside gene matches: 0. CDR1 and CDR2 (germline): KGHSH, LQKENI. The CDR3 loop reads CASSPQRGDQETQYF. The CDR3 DNA reads TGTGCCAGCTCACCACAGCGGGGGGACCAAGAGACCCAGTACTTC.

As to this clone: The sample holds other DNA sequences that translate to the same CDR3. The V call is TRBV5-4, the J call TRBJ2-7, with 8 bases matching TRBD2. CDR3 length: 14 residues. Germline values: CDR1 SGHNT, CDR2 YYREEE (reference sequence). V lost 1 base to trimming and J lost 7 bases; unmatched junction nucleotides: 7. CDR3: CASSLSSGFYEQYF. The DNA of the CDR3 is TGTGCCAGCAGCTTGTCTAGCGGGTTCTATGAGCAGTACTTC.

This chain joins TRBV7-2 and TRBJ2-3, with D possibly matching TRBD1 (6 bases). The CDR3 contains 17 residues. V was trimmed by 2 bases and J by 0 bases, leaving 15 bases between them. Germline CDR1 and CDR2: SGHTA and FQGNSA. The CDR3 sequence is CASSLFVRTDSTDTQYF. CDR3 nucleotide sequence: TGTGCCAGCAGCTTATTCGTCCGGACAGATAGCACAGATACGCAGTATTTT. Variable domain in full (rest from reference TRBV7-2 and TRBJ2-3): GAGVSQSPSNKVTEKGKDVELRCDPISGHTALYWYRQSLGQGLEFLIYFQGNSAPDKSGLPSDRFSAERTGGSVSTLTIQRTQQEDSAVYLCASSLFVRTDSTDTQYFGPGTRLTVL.

This clone has just one count. This rearrangement joins TRBV13 to TRBJ1-4; 7 bases agree with TRBD1. CDR3 length: 15 amino acids. Trimming at V came to 5 bases and at J to 0 bases, leaving 3 bases not matched to a gene. Germline V gene lookup returns CDR1 PRHDT and CDR2 FYEKMQ (reference sequence). The CDR3 DNA reads TGTGCCAGCAGCGTAACAGGGGCAACTAATGAAAAACTGTTTTTT. Translated, it gives CASSVTGATNEKLFF.

V usage is TRBV24-1 and J usage is TRBJ1-5, with 7 nucleotides matching TRBD1. Trimming cost V 4 bases and J 6 bases; bases outside gene matches: 8. The CDR3 is 15 residues long. Germline loops: CDR1 KGHDR, CDR2 SFDVKD. The CDR3 DNA follows: TGTGCCACCAGTGACGGCAGGGGGGTAGTTCAGCCCCAGCATTTT. Its translation: CATSDGRGVVQPQHF.

Concerning this clone: This same CDR3 is encoded by further DNA sequences in the sample. This chain connects TRBV9 to TRBJ1-2, with 7 bases lining up with TRBD1. Trimming removed 3 bases from V and 6 bases from J; junction bases left unmatched: 8. This CDR3 has 14 residues. Germline V gives CDR1 SGDLS, CDR2 YYNGEE. CDR3 DNA: TGTGCCAGCAGCGCACAGGGGAACCAGGATGGCTACACCTTC. This translates into CASSAQGNQDGYTF. Full variable domain (outside the CDR3, taken from reference TRBV9 and TRBJ1-2): DSGVTQTPKHLITATGQRVTLRCSPRSGDLSVYWYQQSLDQGLQFLIQYYNGEERAKGNILERFSAQQFPDLHSELNLSSLELGDSALYFCASSAQGNQDGYTFGSGTRLTVV.

The chain is built from TRBV3-1 (or the pseudogene TRBV3-2) and TRBJ2-7; 9 nucleotides line up with TRBD2. CDR3 size: 15 residues. CDR1 and CDR2 from the germline V gene are LGHDT and YNNKEL (reference sequence). V was clipped by 1 base and J by 3 bases; unmatched bases: 4. Here the CDR3 reads CASSQGGGAFYEQYF. The CDR3 coding sequence is TGTGCCAGCAGCCAAGGCGGGGGGGCCTTCTACGAGCAGTACTTC.

The chain joins TRBV6-6 to TRBJ2-3, with 9 bases lining up with TRBD1. This CDR3 has 16 residues. The ends lost 6 bases at V and 3 bases at J; junction bases unmatched: 10. The germline CDR1 and CDR2 sequences are MNHNY and SVGAGI (reference sequence). CDR3 protein: CASRNAGTGRTDTQYF. The CDR3 bases are TGTGCCAGCAGAAACGCCGGGACAGGGAGGACAGATACGCAGTATTTT.

V and J are TRBV7-2 and TRBJ2-3, with 7 bases aligning to TRBD2. Unmatched junction bases numbered 14, after V lost 5 bases and J lost 0 bases. The germline V gene has CDR1 SGHTA and CDR2 FQGNSA. The CDR3 sequence is 18 residues long. The CDR3 nucleotides are TGTGCCAGCAGCACCCCTCATGGGGACTACCTTAGCACAGATACGCAGTATTTT. This gives the protein CASSTPHGDYLSTDTQYF.

The chain links TRBV6-1 to TRBJ2-7; D unclear. CDR1 and CDR2 (germline): MNHNS, SASEGT. Trimming removed 2 bases from V and 9 bases from J, with 14 bases in between. This CDR3 is built from 13 residues. CDR3 coding DNA: TGTGCCAGCAGTGAAAGGTGGGCAGACGGGCAGTACTTC. It yields the protein CASSERWADGQYF.

The chain carries TRBV5-4 and TRBJ1-1; 10 positions match TRBD1. Trimming cost V 4 bases and J 4 bases; bases outside gene matches: 10. The V gene's germline CDR1 is SGHNT and CDR2 YYREEE (reference sequence). This CDR3 has 16 amino acids. The DNA of the CDR3 is TGTGCCAGCAGCCCCTCTCCGGGACAGGGGTCCACTGAAGCTTTCTTT. Protein: CASSPSPGQGSTEAFF.

The CDR3: CASSLNRGDSNYGYTF. CDR3 nucleotide sequence: TGTGCCAGCAGCTTAAACAGGGGGGATTCTAACTATGGCTACACCTTC. V gene TRBV7-3 combines with J gene TRBJ1-2, with 8 bases fitting TRBD1. CDR1 and CDR2 from the germline V gene are SGHTA and FQGTGA. V trimming: 1 base; J trimming: 0 bases; junction bases outside the gene matches: 4. This CDR3 is 16 amino acids long.

In its sample, this clone was seen many times. In the same sample, other DNA sequences code for this CDR3. This chain joins TRBV28 and TRBJ1-5; D is undetermined. This CDR3 comprises 12 residues. Trimming removed 6 bases at V and 9 bases at J, with 12 bases between. The V gene's germline CDR1 is MDHEN and CDR2 SYDVKM. CDR3 loop: CASSPPRGPQHF. The CDR3 DNA reads as TGTGCCAGCAGCCCTCCGCGGGGGCCCCAGCATTTT.

The chain recombines TRBV5-8 with TRBJ1-2; D is possibly TRBD1 (6 bases). The V gene lost 6 bases and the J gene lost 5 bases, with 17 bases spanning the gap. Germline CDR1 and CDR2: SGHTS and YDEGEE. This CDR3 has 14 amino acids. The CDR3 DNA reads as TGTGCCAGCACCGTGGGGGCGACAGCATATGGCTACACCTTC. It encodes CASTVGATAYGYTF.

V usage is TRBV5-1 and J usage is TRBJ2-1; D gene ambiguous. The CDR3 covers 14 residues. The germline V gene has CDR1 SGHRS and CDR2 YFSETQ. Trimming stripped 0 bases from V and 6 bases from J, with 10 bases between. The CDR3 is CASSLETLSNEQFF. CDR3 nucleotide sequence: TGCGCCAGCAGCTTGGAAACATTAAGCAATGAGCAGTTCTTC.